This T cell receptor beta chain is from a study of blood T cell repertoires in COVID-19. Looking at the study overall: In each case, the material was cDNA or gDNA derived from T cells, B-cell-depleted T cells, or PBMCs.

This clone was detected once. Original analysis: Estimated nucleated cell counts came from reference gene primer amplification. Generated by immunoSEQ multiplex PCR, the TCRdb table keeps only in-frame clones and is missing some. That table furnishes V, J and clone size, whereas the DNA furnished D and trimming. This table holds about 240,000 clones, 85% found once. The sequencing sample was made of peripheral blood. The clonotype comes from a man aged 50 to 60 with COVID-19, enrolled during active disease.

In DNA form, the CDR3 reads TGTGCCAGCAGCCTAGACAGGGCGAACACTGAAGCTTTCTTT. This codes for CASSLDRANTEAFF. The rearrangement uses TRBV7-2 and TRBJ1-1, with 7 bases aligning to TRBD1. Germline loops: CDR1 SGHTA, CDR2 FQGNSA. The CDR3 has 14 amino acids. Trimming took 5 bases from V and 1 from J; bases not matched to a gene: 4. Full variable domain (outside the CDR3, taken from reference TRBV7-2 and TRBJ1-1): GAGVSQSPSNKVTEKGKDVELRCDPISGHTALYWYRQSLGQGLEFLIYFQGNSAPDKSGLPSDRFSAERTGGSVSTLTIQRTQQEDSAVYLCASSLDRANTEAFFGQGTRLTVV.